A selection of T cell receptor beta chains follows, all from one sample in a study of blood T cell repertoires in COVID-19. Clones were sequenced by immunoSEQ multiplex PCR, and TCRdb holds only the in-frame ones, with some missing. The sample carries tens of thousands of clones, roughly 80% recorded once. Sample: peripheral blood. Receptors were obtained from a woman in her seventies with acute or convalescent COVID-19. Both conserved end residues are part of each CDR3. A D gene is named only where the DNA matches it firmly.

v_call d_call cdr3_aa
TRBV4-2 NA CASSPRGYNEQFF
TRBV19 TRBD2 CASRVASGGSYEQYF
TRBV6-1 TRBD1 CASSASLWDRGNQPQHF
TRBV10-2 TRBD1 CASSELGDRGRRNEQFF
TRBV10-3 NA CAISESQGSSPLHF
TRBV30 TRBD1 CAWNDREGGFIGNTIYF
TRBV10-1 NA CASSESAGDTQYF
TRBV27 NA CASSLLPLRTGELFF
TRBV30 NA CACRGGRGYTF
TRBV5-1 TRBD1 CASSRTYTGTASYEQYF
TRBV5-1 TRBD1 CASAFPAGGTYEQYF
TRBV14 TRBD1 CASSQTGAGELFF
TRBV5-1 NA CASSITQTNTEAFF
TRBV30 NA CAWSVAGIYGYTF
TRBV30 NA CAWSVGGHSGNTIYF
TRBV18 NA CASSPPPRVGYTF
TRBV3-1/TRBV3-2 NA CASSLGGAAYGYTF